The 31 T cell receptor beta chains presented below share a single source sample, sequenced in a study of STAT5B mutations in CD4+ large granular lymphocyte leukemia. Profiled with immunoSEQ multiplex PCR; TCRdb holds only in-frame clones, not every one. This table has about 38,000 clones, more than 70% appearing once. The sample was CD4+ T cells from blood buffy coats. These receptors came from a human donor in good health.

The chain has TRBV18 and TRBJ1-5, with TRBD1 matching over 7 bases. Losses at the gene ends were 1 base for V and 2 bases for J; bases not matched to a gene: 11. This CDR3 contains 18 residues. Germline lookup yields CDR1 KGHSH and CDR2 LQKENI. CDR3 amino acids: CASSPLKGAGGRNQPQHF. The CDR3 DNA follows: TGTGCCAGCTCACCACTTAAGGGGGCGGGCGGGCGCAATCAGCCCCAGCATTTT.

This sequence joins TRBV4-1 and TRBJ2-7, with a weak D call TRBD1 (6 bases). V was pared by 1 base and J by 2 bases, with 12 bases between. Germline CDR1 MGHRA, CDR2 YSYEKL. This CDR3 is built from 15 residues. CDR3 in DNA: TGCGCCAGCAGCCAAGGACCCGGGGACACCTACGAGCAGTACTTC. Protein product: CASSQGPGDTYEQYF.

The CDR3 sequence is CASSPGQGGTEAFF. The CDR3 coding sequence is TGTGCCAGCAGTCCGGGGCAGGGGGGGACTGAAGCTTTCTTT. The chain links TRBV6-6 to TRBJ1-1; 7 bases fit TRBD1. Germline CDR1 MNHNY, CDR2 SVGAGI (reference sequence). V lost 5 bases to trimming and J lost 5 bases; unmatched junction nucleotides: 8. The CDR3 contains 14 residues.

The chain employs TRBV5-4 and TRBJ2-3, with TRBD2 matching over 16 bases. Germline assignment: CDR1 SGHNT and CDR2 YYREEE (reference sequence). The CDR3 length is 16 residues. V lost 4 bases and J lost 5; bases outside the gene matches: 4. CDR3 protein: CASSQGLAGGQDTQYF. The CDR3 DNA sequence: TGTGCCAGCAGCCAGGGACTAGCGGGGGGGCAAGATACGCAGTATTTT. Based on the CDR3 plus reference TRBV5-4 and TRBJ2-3, the full variable domain is ETGVTQSPTHLIKTRGQQVTLRCSSQSGHNTVSWYQQALGQGPQFIFQYYREEENGRGNFPPRFSGLQFPNYSSELNVNALELDDSALYLCASSQGLAGGQDTQYFGPGTRLTVL.

The chain carries TRBV5-5 and TRBJ1-4; TRBD1 might be the D (6 bases). The CDR3 totals 14 residues. Looked up from germline, CDR1 is SGHKS and CDR2 is YYEKEE (reference sequence). The V end lost 0 bases, the J end lost 4 bases, and 7 bases lay between the germline ends. CDR3 sequence (DNA): TGTGCCAGCAGCTTGGCAGGGGATAATGAAAAACTGTTTTTT. Amino acids: CASSLAGDNEKLFF.

This chain joins TRBV28 and TRBJ1-1; D remains ambiguous. The CDR3 is 12 amino acids. V dropped 7 bases and J dropped 7 bases, with 13 bases sitting between them. CDR1 and CDR2 (germline): MDHEN, SYDVKM. CDR3 protein: CASTAGPREAFF. The CDR3 DNA sequence: TGTGCCAGCACTGCGGGTCCGCGTGAAGCTTTCTTT.

V gene TRBV5-4 combines with J gene TRBJ1-6; D is possibly TRBD1 (5 bases). Trimming pared 5 bases from V and 7 bases from J, leaving 13 bases between. The germline CDR1 and CDR2 sequences are SGHNT and YYREEE (reference sequence). The CDR3 contains 14 residues. The CDR3 sequence is CASSSGLGNSPLHF. The CDR3 bases are TGTGCCAGCAGTTCAGGGTTAGGGAATTCACCCCTCCACTTT.

The chain is built from TRBV5-4 and TRBJ2-2; TRBD2 matches 9 bases. In germline, CDR1 is SGHNT, CDR2 YYREEE (reference sequence). Losses at the gene ends were 2 bases for V and 4 bases for J; bases not matched to a gene: 3. CDR3 length: 15 amino acids. The CDR3 here is CASSLAGGTTGELFF. Here the CDR3 DNA reads TGTGCCAGCAGCTTAGCGGGGGGCACCACCGGGGAGCTGTTTTTT.

This clone was counted between two and nine times. The chain links TRBV19 to TRBJ2-7, with 7 nucleotides matching TRBD1. The germline V gene has CDR1 LNHDA and CDR2 SQIVND (reference sequence). The CDR3 runs to 13 residues. V trimming: 7 bases; J trimming: 5 bases; junction bases outside the gene matches: 8. The CDR3 DNA follows: TGTGCCAGTACCCCCGAGGGGGCCCACGAGCAGTACTTC. This gives the protein CASTPEGAHEQYF. Full variable domain (rest looked up from reference TRBV19 and TRBJ2-7): DGGITQSPKYLFRKEGQNVTLSCEQNLNHDAMYWYRQDPGQGLRLIYYSQIVNDFQKGDIAEGYSVSREKKESFPLTVTSAQKNPTAFYLCASTPEGAHEQYFGPGTRLTVT.

Details on this clone: A read error may account for a junction end that differs from germline. V gene TRBV10-3 combines with J gene TRBJ2-2; D is tentatively TRBD1 or TRBD2 (7 bases each). The CDR3 has 16 residues. Per the germline V gene, CDR1 is ENHRY and CDR2 is SYGVKD. CDR3 DNA sequence: TGTGCCATAAGTGAGGGCAGGGGGGGCCACACCGGGGAGCTGTTTTTT. This encodes CAISEGRGGHTGELFF.

The V and J genes are TRBV6-5 and TRBJ2-6, with D unclear. With 2 bases removed from V and 2 bases from J, the gap between germline ends came to 7 bases. Per germline, CDR1 MNHEY and CDR2 SVGAGI. CDR3 length: 15 residues. The CDR3 bases are TGTGCCAGCAGTTACATGCTAGCTGGGGCCAACGTCCTGACTTTC. This gives the protein CASSYMLAGANVLTF.

V usage is TRBV5-1 and J usage is TRBJ1-2, with D hard to call. This CDR3 has 13 amino acids. Germline CDR1 is SGHRS and CDR2 is YFSETQ. Trimming left V 1 base short and J 5 bases short, with 9 bases between. The CDR3 DNA is TGCGCCAGCAGCTTGTCTGGGGAGTATGGCTACACCTTC. Translating it yields CASSLSGEYGYTF.

V is TRBV10-3 and J is TRBJ2-3; TRBD2 matches 8 bases. The CDR3 is 16 residues long. Germline CDR1 ENHRY, CDR2 SYGVKD. The V gene end was trimmed by 8 bases and the J gene end by 5 bases; junction bases not matched to a gene: 15. The CDR3 DNA is TGTGCCATCGGTTTGAGGTCCGGGAGGGTCAGAGATACGCAGTATTTT. Translated: CAIGLRSGRVRDTQYF.

This sequence joins TRBV5-1 and TRBJ2-3; 13 bases are a match to TRBD2. The trim removed 4 bases at V and 7 bases at J, leaving 6 bases unmatched. Germline V gene data show CDR1 as SGHRS and CDR2 as YFSETQ. The CDR3 contains 15 residues. CDR3 DNA sequence: TGCGCCAGCAGCGAGGAGACTAGCGGGGGGTATACGCAGTATTTT. As protein: CASSEETSGGYTQYF.

The chain couples TRBV5-1 to TRBJ2-5, with TRBD2 as a possible D gene (5 bases). From germline, CDR1 is SGHRS and CDR2 YFSETQ. The CDR3 sequence is 14 residues long. Trimming pared 0 bases from V and 3 bases from J, leaving 9 bases between. The CDR3 DNA is TGCGCCAGCAGCTTGGTACAGACTAAAGAGACCCAGTACTTC. It codes for CASSLVQTKETQYF.

This clone was counted a few times. This chain links TRBV4-2 with TRBJ1-5; D is uncertain. The germline V and J ends were trimmed by 4 bases and 1 base, with 5 bases remaining between them. The CDR3 extends over 13 amino acids. Germline lookup yields CDR1 LGHNA and CDR2 YNFKEQ. The CDR3 nucleotides are TGTGCCAGCAGCCCCGACAGCAATCAGCCCCAGCATTTT. Its protein is CASSPDSNQPQHF.

This chain connects TRBV6-5 to TRBJ1-1; no clear D gene. Germline V lookup: CDR1 MNHEY, CDR2 SVGAGI. Trimming took 2 bases from V and 4 from J, leaving 8 bases between them. CDR3 length: 13 amino acids. CDR3 in DNA: TGTGCCAGCAGTTACGCATTAACCACTGAAGCTTTCTTT. It encodes CASSYALTTEAFF.

The chain is built from TRBV25-1 and TRBJ1-2, with D possibly being TRBD1 (5 bases). Trimming shortened V by 3 bases and J by 4 bases, and 15 bases separated the two germline ends. Germline lookup yields CDR1 MGHDK and CDR2 SYGVNS. The CDR3 is 15 residues long. The CDR3 here is CASSEGGLGVYGYTF. The CDR3, as DNA: TGTGCCAGCAGTGAGGGGGGGTTGGGGGTCTATGGCTACACCTTC.

V and J are TRBV13 and TRBJ1-1; 11 nucleotides line up with TRBD1. CDR3 length: 15 amino acids. Germline CDR1 is PRHDT and CDR2 is FYEKMQ (reference sequence). The V gene end was trimmed by 6 bases and the J gene end by 4 bases; junction bases not matched to a gene: 7. This chain's CDR3 is CASSLGQGALTEAFF. The CDR3 region has the DNA TGTGCCAGCAGTCTCGGACAGGGGGCTCTCACTGAAGCTTTCTTT.

The rearrangement links TRBV7-2 to TRBJ1-3; TRBD1 aligns across 8 bases. Germline V gene lookup returns CDR1 SGHTA and CDR2 FQGNSA. The V and J ends lost 4 bases and 2 bases, in that order; junction bases with no gene match: 13. The CDR3 is 18 residues long. DNA of the CDR3: TGTGCCAGCAGCTCCCGAGGTGCAGGGGGCGCGACTGGAAACACCATATATTTT. It specifies CASSSRGAGGATGNTIYF. Combining the CDR3 with reference TRBV7-2 and TRBJ1-3 gives the whole variable domain GAGVSQSPSNKVTEKGKDVELRCDPISGHTALYWYRQSLGQGLEFLIYFQGNSAPDKSGLPSDRFSAERTGGSVSTLTIQRTQQEDSAVYLCASSSRGAGGATGNTIYFGEGSWLTVV.

The chain employs TRBV5-1 and TRBJ2-3; 7 bases match TRBD2. The J segment lost 4 bases and the V segment lost 0 bases, leaving 5 bases of the junction unmatched. Germline V gene sequence: CDR1 SGHRS, CDR2 YFSETQ. The CDR3 sequence is 15 residues long. For the CDR3, the DNA is TGCGCCAGCAGCTTGGGAGGACTAGAGGCAGATACGCAGTATTTT. Amino acid sequence: CASSLGGLEADTQYF.

The chain couples TRBV14 to TRBJ2-7; unclear D gene. Germline assignment: CDR1 SGHDN and CDR2 FVKESK. Trimming stripped 0 bases from V and 0 bases from J, with 9 bases between. The length of the CDR3 is 15 residues. Here the CDR3 reads CASSQETWSSYEQYF. In nucleotides, the CDR3 is TGTGCCAGCAGCCAAGAAACATGGAGCTCCTACGAGCAGTACTTC.

The rearrangement uses TRBV5-4 and TRBJ2-3, with TRBD2 identical over 10 bases. Looked up from germline, CDR1 is SGHNT and CDR2 is YYREEE (reference sequence). J lost 1 base, V lost 2 bases, and 4 bases had no gene match. This CDR3 is built from 16 residues. The CDR3 loop reads CASSFVAGGRTDTQYF. For the CDR3, the DNA is TGTGCCAGCAGCTTCGTAGCGGGGGGCCGCACAGATACGCAGTATTTT.

The chain recombines TRBV6-5 with TRBJ1-2, with D maybe TRBD1 (5 bases). Germline V gives CDR1 MNHEY, CDR2 SVGAGI. Trimming shortened V by 4 bases and J by 6 bases, and 12 bases separated the two germline ends. The CDR3 spans 13 residues. CDR3 residues: CASSSSGRDGYTF. CDR3 nucleotide sequence: TGTGCCAGCAGTTCGTCAGGGAGAGATGGCTACACCTTC.

The chain couples TRBV4-1 to TRBJ2-1; a possible D gene is TRBD2 (5 bases). V was trimmed by 4 bases and J by 10 bases, leaving 11 bases between them. Germline values: CDR1 MGHRA, CDR2 YSYEKL. The CDR3 has 12 amino acids. CDR3 in DNA: TGCGCCAGCAGCCCATCAGCGGTAGAGCAGTTCTTC. Translating gives CASSPSAVEQFF.

The chain has TRBV6-6 and TRBJ2-7, with TRBD1 matching 7 bases. CDR3 length: 13 residues. Germline lookup yields CDR1 MNHNY and CDR2 SVGAGI (reference sequence). V shed 6 bases, J shed 3 bases, and the junction held 5 bases outside the gene matches. CDR3 protein: CASRTGTDYEQYF. In nucleotides, the CDR3 is TGTGCCAGCAGGACCGGGACAGACTACGAGCAGTACTTC.

The chain couples TRBV19 to TRBJ2-5; TRBD2 agrees at 7 bases. Trimming took 5 bases from V and 0 from J; bases not matched to a gene: 9. This CDR3 comprises 16 residues. Germline V gives CDR1 LNHDA, CDR2 SQIVND (reference sequence). CDR3 coding DNA: TGTGCCAGTAGTTTCGGGGGGAATGCGTACCAAGAGACCCAGTACTTC. This encodes CASSFGGNAYQETQYF.

The chain uses TRBV6-1 and TRBJ2-3, with D unresolved. V was trimmed by 6 bases and J by 2 bases, leaving 12 bases between them. In germline, CDR1 is MNHNS, CDR2 SASEGT. There are 14 residues in the CDR3. The CDR3 sequence is CASRRTTTTDTQYF. In DNA form, the CDR3 reads TGTGCCAGCAGGCGCACGACCACCACAGATACGCAGTATTTT.

The rearrangement uses TRBV5-1 and TRBJ2-7, with D tentatively TRBD1 or TRBD2 (5 bases each). V gave up 4 bases and J gave up 6 bases, with 17 bases separating them. Germline V lookup: CDR1 SGHRS, CDR2 YFSETQ. CDR3 length: 14 residues. The chain's CDR3 is CASSPGPSSREQYF. CDR3 coding DNA: TGCGCCAGCAGCCCGGGACCCTCAAGCCGCGAGCAGTACTTC.

The V gene is TRBV2, the J gene TRBJ2-5, with 8 nucleotides matching TRBD1. Germline V gene lookup returns CDR1 SNHLY and CDR2 FYNNEI. The ends lost 6 bases at V and 5 bases at J; junction bases unmatched: 8. The CDR3 runs to 14 residues. The CDR3 nucleotides are TGTGCCAGCAGATCGACAGGGGCTGGGGAGACCCAGTACTTC. Translation: CASRSTGAGETQYF.

In this sample, this clone turned up a few times. The V call is TRBV18, the J call TRBJ2-7; tentative D call: TRBD2 (6 bases). Germline assignment: CDR1 KGHSH and CDR2 LQKENI. The CDR3 sequence is 13 residues long. V lost 2 bases, J lost 3 bases, and 8 bases lay in between. The CDR3 loop is CASSPAGGYEQYF. The CDR3 DNA reads as TGTGCCAGCTCACCAGCCGGGGGCTACGAGCAGTACTTC.